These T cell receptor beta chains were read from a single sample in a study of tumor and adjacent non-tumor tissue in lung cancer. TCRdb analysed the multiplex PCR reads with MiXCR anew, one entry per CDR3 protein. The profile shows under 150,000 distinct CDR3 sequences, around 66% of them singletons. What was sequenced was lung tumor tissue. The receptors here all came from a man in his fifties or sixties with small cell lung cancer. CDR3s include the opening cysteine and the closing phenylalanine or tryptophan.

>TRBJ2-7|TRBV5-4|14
CASSHHGTGHEQYF
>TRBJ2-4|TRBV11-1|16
CANSDGRGLAKNIQYF
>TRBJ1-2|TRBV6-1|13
CASSEPENYGYTF
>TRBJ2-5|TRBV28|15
CASSLMRGGLETQYF
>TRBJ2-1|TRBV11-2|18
CASSSQGLTGGQDNEQFF
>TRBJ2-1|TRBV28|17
CASSSLTGTGSYNEQFF
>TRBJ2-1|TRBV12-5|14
CASGLFTSAGEQFF
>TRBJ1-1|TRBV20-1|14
CSARDRRSYSEAFF
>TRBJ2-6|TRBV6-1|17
CVSGRQGGRSGANVLTF
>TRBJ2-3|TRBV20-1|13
CSASGRNTDTQYF
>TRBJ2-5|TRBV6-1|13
CASSVSRQETQYF
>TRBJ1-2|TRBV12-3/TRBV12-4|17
CASRVYGERGKGGGYTF
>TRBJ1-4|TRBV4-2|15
CASSQDGHRREKLFF
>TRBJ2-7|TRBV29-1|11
CSVSDKDEQYF
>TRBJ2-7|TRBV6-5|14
CARSLSPIYGEQYF
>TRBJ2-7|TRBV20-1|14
CSTRGGNGSSEQYF
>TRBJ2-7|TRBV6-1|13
CASGQGGVYEQYF
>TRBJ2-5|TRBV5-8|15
CASNTGTGSRETQYF
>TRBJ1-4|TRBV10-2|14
CASRQPGTNEKLFF
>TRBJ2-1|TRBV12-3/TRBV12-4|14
CAITGKQGISEQFF
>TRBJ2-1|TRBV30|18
CAWMKLREATDTNNEQFF
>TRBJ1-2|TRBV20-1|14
CSAPRTGGKYGYTF
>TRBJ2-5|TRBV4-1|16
CASSSMVGVASETQYF
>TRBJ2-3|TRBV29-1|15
CSVDGGRGWMVTQYF
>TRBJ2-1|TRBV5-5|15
CASSFVGTCGREQFF
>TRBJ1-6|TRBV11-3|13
CASSQRQGGIRHF
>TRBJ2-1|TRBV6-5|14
CTSSRQGSYSEQFF
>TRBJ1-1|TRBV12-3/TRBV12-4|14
CASSFSGFQTEAFF
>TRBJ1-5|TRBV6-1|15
CASRDQVSSDQPQHF